Each of the 26 T cell receptor beta chains below was sequenced from the same sample in a study of blood T cell repertoires in COVID-19. Measured with immunoSEQ multiplex PCR; TCRdb has only the in-frame clones, and not every one. The repertoire holds under 250,000 clones, with 85% to 95% as singletons. Sequencing input: peripheral blood. The receptors stem from a man aged 25-45 years with COVID-19, enrolled during active disease.

This clone was found a few times. The V and J genes are TRBV6-5 and TRBJ2-7; no definite D call. The CDR3 spans 11 residues. Germline V gene lookup returns CDR1 MNHEY and CDR2 SVGAGI. V lost 7 bases and J lost 3, with 7 bases in between. The CDR3 loop reads CASTQFYEQYF. CDR3 nucleotide sequence: TGTGCCAGCACACAGTTCTACGAGCAGTACTTC.

The gene calls are TRBV7-2 and TRBJ1-4; D gene ambiguous. CDR1 and CDR2 from the germline V gene are SGHTA and FQGNSA. With 0 bases removed from V and 8 bases from J, the gap between germline ends came to 13 bases. CDR3 length equals 15 residues. CDR3 protein: CASSLASGSREKLFF. The DNA of the CDR3 is TGTGCCAGCAGCTTAGCGAGCGGCAGTAGAGAAAAACTGTTTTTT.

With respect to this clone: The same CDR3 can be traced to other DNA sequences in this sample. This chain connects TRBV27 to TRBJ2-7; 9 bases line up with TRBD1. This CDR3 is 15 amino acids long. The J segment lost 1 base and the V segment lost 2 bases, leaving 3 bases of the junction unmatched. Germline V gives CDR1 MNHEY, CDR2 SMNVEV (reference sequence). CDR3 sequence: CASSLGQGRSYEQYF. The DNA of the CDR3 is TGTGCCAGCAGTTTAGGACAGGGGCGGTCCTACGAGCAGTACTTC.

Only a few counts were recorded for this clone. CDR3: CASSPGLIQETQYF. As DNA, the CDR3 is TGCGCCAGCAGTCCTGGACTGATCCAAGAGACCCAGTACTTC. V and J are TRBV10-1 and TRBJ2-5; a weak D match, TRBD2 (5 bases). The CDR3 runs to 14 residues. V dropped 5 bases and J dropped 1 base, with 11 bases sitting between them. Germline CDR1 WNHNN, CDR2 SYGVQD (reference sequence).

V usage is TRBV5-1 and J usage is TRBJ1-3; D remains unclear. CDR1 and CDR2 from the germline V gene are SGHRS and YFSETQ. V was cut by 4 bases and J by 4 bases, with 12 bases left in between. The CDR3 consists of 14 residues. The CDR3 DNA follows: TGCGCCAGCAGCCAGCAACCGGGGGGAAACACCATATATTTT. Translating gives CASSQQPGGNTIYF. Variable domain in full (rest from reference TRBV5-1 and TRBJ1-3): KAGVTQTPRYLIKTRGQQVTLSCSPISGHRSVSWYQQTPGQGLQFLFEYFSETQRNKGNFPGRFSGRQFSNSRSEMNVSTLELGDSALYLCASSQQPGGNTIYFGEGSWLTVV.

The CDR3 nucleotides read TGTGCCAGCAGTGAAACCCCCAGGGGGCTAGATGAAAAACTGTTTTTT. Translating it yields CASSETPRGLDEKLFF. The V and J genes are TRBV6-1 and TRBJ1-4; 8 nucleotides align to TRBD1. Looked up from germline, CDR1 is MNHNS and CDR2 is SASEGT. With 2 bases clipped from V and 6 bases from J, the junction kept 8 bases outside the gene matches. There are 16 residues in the CDR3.

The chain carries TRBV7-7 and TRBJ1-4; no definite D call. V dropped 0 bases and J dropped 8 bases, with 13 bases sitting between them. Per germline, CDR1 SSHAT and CDR2 FNYEAQ (reference sequence). CDR3 length equals 15 residues. The CDR3 nucleotides read TGTGCCAGCAGCTTAGCACGGGAGATTAACGAAAAACTGTTTTTT. This codes for CASSLAREINEKLFF.

This clone was seen more than once but under ten times. The CDR3 reads CASSPTGRLDTEAFF. For the CDR3, the DNA is TGTGCCAGTAGTCCCACAGGCCGGTTGGACACTGAAGCTTTCTTT. The V and J genes are TRBV19 and TRBJ1-1, with a tentative D call TRBD1 (5 bases). CDR1 is LNHDA and CDR2 is SQIVND in the germline V gene (reference sequence). V shed 5 bases and J shed 3 bases, with 16 bases lying between them. This CDR3 comprises 15 residues.

The gene calls are TRBV7-3 and TRBJ1-1; D unclear. CDR1 is SGHTA and CDR2 is FQGTGA in the germline V gene. Trimming pared 1 base from V and 4 bases from J, leaving 13 bases between. The CDR3 is 15 amino acids. CDR3 in DNA: TGTGCCAGCAGCTTAAATCCGGGTATGGGCACTGAAGCTTTCTTT. It encodes CASSLNPGMGTEAFF.

This clone was observed a handful of times. This chain uses TRBV13 with TRBJ2-7; TRBD2 agrees at 7 bases. V lost 0 bases to trimming and J lost 3 bases; unmatched junction nucleotides: 11. This CDR3 is built from 17 residues. Germline-derived CDR1 and CDR2 are PRHDT and FYEKMQ (reference sequence). CDR3 in DNA: TGTGCCAGCAGCTTAGGCCGGCGGGGGTTAACCTACTACGAGCAGTACTTC. Protein sequence: CASSLGRRGLTYYEQYF.

This clone appeared a single time. This chain connects TRBV7-3 to TRBJ2-1, with D hard to call. The CDR3 covers 16 residues. The germline V and J ends were trimmed by 1 base and 0 bases, with 10 bases remaining between them. Germline V gene lookup returns CDR1 SGHTA and CDR2 FQGTGA. The CDR3 nucleotides are TGTGCCAGCAGCTTAAGCGGCGCGAGCTCCTACAATGAGCAGTTCTTC. Protein product: CASSLSGASSYNEQFF.

As regards this clone: Other DNA sequences from this sample encode an identical CDR3 as well. V is TRBV7-2 and J is TRBJ1-5; D call uncertain. The CDR3 length is 13 residues. Germline V gene sequence: CDR1 SGHTA, CDR2 FQGNSA. Trimming cost V 3 bases and J 2 bases, with 5 bases left between them. The CDR3 spells CASSLSGNQPQHF. DNA for the CDR3: TGTGCCAGCAGCTTGTCGGGCAATCAGCCCCAGCATTTT.

The chain has TRBV19 and TRBJ1-5, with 7 bases lining up with TRBD1. This CDR3 has 18 amino acids. Germline V gives CDR1 LNHDA, CDR2 SQIVND (reference sequence). With V trimmed by 2 bases and J by 5 bases, 15 bases remained unmatched. The CDR3 loop is CASSINRGFRGGYQPQHF. The CDR3 DNA follows: TGTGCCAGTAGTATAAACAGGGGATTTCGTGGTGGTTATCAGCCCCAGCATTTT.

The chain employs TRBV3-1 (or the pseudogene TRBV3-2) and TRBJ1-2, with 7 nucleotides matching TRBD1. The CDR3 is 13 amino acids. CDR1 and CDR2 (germline): LGHDT, YNNKEL (reference sequence). The V segment lost 2 bases and the J segment 7 bases; nucleotides outside the gene matches: 4. The CDR3, as DNA: TGTGCCAGCAGCCAAAAAGGGGGCAGTGGCTACACCTTC. This translates into CASSQKGGSGYTF.

The chain joins TRBV6-6 to TRBJ1-5; the D is unclear. CDR3 length: 13 residues. V gave up 0 bases and J gave up 5 bases, with 5 bases separating them. The V gene's germline CDR1 is MNHNY and CDR2 SVGAGI (reference sequence). The CDR3 sequence is CASSYSADQPQHF. CDR3 coding DNA: TGTGCCAGCAGTTACTCAGCGGATCAGCCCCAGCATTTT.

This chain uses TRBV14 with TRBJ2-1; 11 bases map to TRBD2. CDR1 is SGHDN, CDR2 FVKESK, per germline. V lost 0 bases to trimming and J lost 8 bases; unmatched junction nucleotides: 9. The CDR3 spans 17 residues. The DNA of the CDR3 is TGTGCCAGCAGCCAAGAGTTGGGGACTAGCGGTGGAGATGAGCAGTTCTTC. Translated, it gives CASSQELGTSGGDEQFF. The full variable domain, rest sourced from reference TRBV14 and TRBJ2-1, is EAGVTQFPSHSVIEKGQTVTLRCDPISGHDNLYWYRRVMGKEIKFLLHFVKESKQDESGMPNNRFLAERTGGTYSTLKVQPAELEDSGVYFCASSQELGTSGGDEQFFGPGTRLTVL.

J is TRBJ1-1 and V is TRBV6-5, with TRBD1 matching over 8 bases. Per germline, CDR1 MNHEY and CDR2 SVGAGI. Losses at the gene ends were 6 bases for V and 4 bases for J; bases not matched to a gene: 7. The CDR3 length is 14 residues. This CDR3 is CASSGDTGGTEAFF. As DNA, the CDR3 is TGTGCCAGCAGCGGCGACACAGGGGGCACTGAAGCTTTCTTT.

The chain employs TRBV7-9 and TRBJ1-6; unclear D gene. V gave up 1 base and J gave up 9 bases, with 7 bases separating them. This CDR3 is 13 amino acids long. Germline V gene lookup returns CDR1 SEHNR and CDR2 FQNEAQ (reference sequence). CDR3 coding DNA: TGTGCCAGCAGCTTAGGCGGGGTTTCACCCCTCCACTTT. This gives the protein CASSLGGVSPLHF. Full variable domain (rest looked up from reference TRBV7-9 and TRBJ1-6): DTGVSQNPRHKITKRGQNVTFRCDPISEHNRLYWYRQTLGQGPEFLTYFQNEAQLEKSRLLSDRFSAERPKGSFSTLEIQRTEQGDSAMYLCASSLGGVSPLHFGNGTRLTVT.

This clone is a singleton in its sample. This chain uses TRBV6-5 with TRBJ1-6; TRBD1 matches 8 bases. V lost 2 bases to trimming and J lost 6 bases; unmatched junction nucleotides: 3. The CDR3 totals 15 residues. Germline CDR1 reads MNHEY; CDR2 reads SVGAGI. The CDR3 here is CASSYGTGRNSPLHF. CDR3 bases: TGTGCCAGCAGTTACGGGACAGGCCGTAATTCACCCCTCCACTTT.

V is TRBV7-3 and J is TRBJ2-2; D uncertain. Deletions cut 5 bases from V and 2 bases from J, with 3 bases between. The V gene's germline CDR1 is SGHTA and CDR2 FQGTGA. This CDR3 comprises 12 residues. The CDR3 is CASSLNTGELFF. CDR3 DNA: TGTGCCAGCAGCCTAAACACCGGGGAGCTGTTTTTT.

The chain has TRBV9 and TRBJ1-1; D is uncertain. V was trimmed by 4 bases and J by 0 bases, leaving 13 bases between them. The CDR3 is 15 amino acids. Germline values: CDR1 SGDLS, CDR2 YYNGEE. In DNA form, the CDR3 reads TGTGCCAGCAGCCCGGGGAACAGAATGAACACTGAAGCTTTCTTT. Its protein product is CASSPGNRMNTEAFF.

This chain uses TRBV27 with TRBJ1-4; 8 bases are shared with TRBD1. V gave up 4 bases and J gave up 8 bases; unmatched junction bases: 6. Germline V CDR1 and CDR2: MNHEY, SMNVEV (reference sequence). The CDR3 is 14 amino acids. DNA of the CDR3: TGTGCCAGCAGTTCCGGGACAGGAGCCGAAAAACTGTTTTTT. It yields the protein CASSSGTGAEKLFF. Variable domain in full (rest from reference TRBV27 and TRBJ1-4): EAQVTQNPRYLITVTGKKLTVTCSQNMNHEYMSWYRQDPGLGLRQIYYSMNVEVTDKGDVPEGYKVSRKEKRNFPLILESPSPNQTSLYFCASSSGTGAEKLFFGSGTQLSVL.

The gene calls are TRBV6-1 and TRBJ1-4, with 9 positions matching TRBD1. CDR3 size: 14 residues. The V and J ends lost 3 bases and 9 bases, in that order; junction bases with no gene match: 5. In germline, CDR1 is MNHNS, CDR2 SASEGT. CDR3 DNA: TGTGCCAGCAGTGATGGGGACAGGGCCCAAAAACTGTTTTTT. Its translation: CASSDGDRAQKLFF.

This clone was seen a single time. The chain combines TRBV30 with TRBJ1-6; perhaps TRBD1 as D (5 bases). Trimming removed 4 bases from V and 8 bases from J, with 12 bases in between. The length of the CDR3 is 13 residues. In germline, CDR1 is GTSNPN, CDR2 SVGIG (reference sequence). The CDR3, as DNA: TGTGCCTGGACAGGGTCTTGGGATTCACCCCTCCACTTT. Translation: CAWTGSWDSPLHF.

J is TRBJ2-5 and V is TRBV29-1, with D hard to call. Germline V gene sequence: CDR1 SQVTM, CDR2 ANQGSEA. The CDR3 runs 13 residues. Trimming cost V 1 base and J 1 base, with 7 bases left between them. The CDR3 DNA sequence: TGCAGCGTTGAAGTCAGGCTCCAAGAGACCCAGTACTTC. It yields the protein CSVEVRLQETQYF.

On this clone itself: Other DNA sequences in this specimen translate into the identical CDR3. This chain links TRBV7-7 with TRBJ2-2; D is perhaps TRBD2 (8 bases). Per the germline V gene, CDR1 is SSHAT and CDR2 is FNYEAQ (reference sequence). V was cut by 5 bases and J by 5 bases, with 18 bases left in between. The length of the CDR3 is 16 residues. In nucleotides, the CDR3 is TGTGCCAGCAGCCCCGGGAGGGGGCGAGGTACCGGGGAGCTGTTTTTT. This translates into CASSPGRGRGTGELFF.